These 30 T cell receptor beta chains originate from one sample sequenced in a study of T cell changes during pregnancy in multiple sclerosis. The protocol was immunoSEQ multiplex PCR, while the TCRdb copy is restricted to in-frame clones and leaves out a portion. Seen here are about 40,000 clones, around 92% observed once, and the top ten hold around 0.8%. Sequencing used CD4+ T cells from peripheral blood mononuclear cells, obtained in the third trimester of pregnancy. These receptor sequences come from a female donor with multiple sclerosis, enrolled in a pregnancy study.

The J gene is TRBJ1-1, the V gene TRBV7-2, with 9 bases that match TRBD1. Germline lookup yields CDR1 SGHTA and CDR2 FQGNSA. The CDR3 totals 16 residues. V dropped 3 bases and J dropped 3; count of bases not matched to a gene: 8. The CDR3 loop reads CASSLGQGTRYTEAFF. The CDR3 DNA reads TGTGCCAGCAGCTTGGGACAGGGTACGAGGTACACTGAAGCTTTCTTT.

The chain has TRBV7-3 and TRBJ2-1; maybe TRBD2 (6 bases). V lost 3 bases and J lost 6, with 15 bases in between. Germline V gene sequence: CDR1 SGHTA, CDR2 FQGTGA. This CDR3 comprises 15 residues. This CDR3 reads CASSLGGKGSNEQFF. CDR3 DNA: TGTGCCAGCAGCTTGGGGGGTAAGGGGAGCAATGAGCAGTTCTTC.

Only one count was recorded for this clone. The V gene is TRBV2, the J gene TRBJ2-5; the D is unclear. Trimming cost V 10 bases and J 1 base, with 10 bases left between them. The CDR3 contains 12 residues. Per germline, CDR1 SNHLY and CDR2 FYNNEI. The CDR3 DNA reads TGTGCCACGAGCGCAACCCAAGAGACCCAGTACTTC. This translates into CATSATQETQYF.

This clone has only one observation. The chain joins TRBV5-1 to TRBJ1-4; 7 bases map to TRBD1. From germline, CDR1 is SGHRS and CDR2 YFSETQ. V trimming: 1 base; J trimming: 5 bases; junction bases outside the gene matches: 8. The CDR3 runs 16 residues. CDR3 residues: CASSLTQQGGNEKLFF. The CDR3 DNA reads as TGCGCCAGCAGCTTGACCCAGCAGGGGGGAAATGAAAAACTGTTTTTT.

V is TRBV9 and J is TRBJ2-5, with D maybe TRBD2 (5 bases). The CDR3 has 14 residues. Trimming removed 3 bases at V and 4 bases at J, with 13 bases between. In germline, CDR1 is SGDLS, CDR2 YYNGEE. The CDR3 DNA sequence: TGTGCCAGCAGCGCCCAACATCGGGGAGAGACCCAGTACTTC. Protein: CASSAQHRGETQYF.

The count of this clone is one. V gene TRBV7-2 combines with J gene TRBJ2-1; D gene uncertain. Trimming left V 1 base short and J 2 bases short, with 9 bases between. This CDR3 is built from 15 residues. In germline, CDR1 is SGHTA, CDR2 FQGNSA. The CDR3, as DNA: TGTGCCAGCAGCTTAGAGTCAGGCGCCTACAATGAGCAGTTCTTC. The encoded protein is CASSLESGAYNEQFF.

The chain uses TRBV2 and TRBJ1-1, with a weak D call TRBD1 (6 bases). V lost 6 bases and J 0 bases, leaving 8 bases between the germline ends. There are 13 residues in the CDR3. Germline V gene data show CDR1 as SNHLY and CDR2 as FYNNEI. The CDR3 DNA sequence: TGTGCCAGCAGGGACAGTTTGAACACTGAAGCTTTCTTT. The encoded protein is CASRDSLNTEAFF.

The V call is TRBV10-2, the J call TRBJ2-1, with D unclear. The length of the CDR3 is 16 residues. Germline assignment: CDR1 WSHSY and CDR2 SAAADI. Trimming shortened V by 2 bases and J by 0 bases, and 11 bases separated the two germline ends. CDR3 DNA: TGCGCCAGCAGTGAGCGATCCCCCAGCTCCTACAATGAGCAGTTCTTC. The encoded protein is CASSERSPSSYNEQFF.

The V call is TRBV25-1, the J call TRBJ2-1; 10 bases fit TRBD2. The CDR3 extends over 15 amino acids. CDR1 and CDR2 from the germline V gene are MGHDK and SYGVNS. V shed 6 bases, J shed 7 bases, and the junction held 9 bases outside the gene matches. The chain's CDR3 is CASSEGTSEVNEQFF. The DNA for the CDR3 is TGTGCCAGCAGCGAGGGGACTAGCGAGGTGAATGAGCAGTTCTTC.

The chain joins TRBV2 to TRBJ2-1; D unclear. Trimming pared 2 bases from V and 5 bases from J, leaving 7 bases between. The V gene's germline CDR1 is SNHLY and CDR2 FYNNEI. CDR3 length: 13 residues. CDR3 loop: CASSEIYDNEQFF. Here the CDR3 DNA reads TGTGCCAGCAGTGAAATATATGACAATGAGCAGTTCTTC.

J is TRBJ2-7 and V is TRBV6-5; TRBD1 might be the D (6 bases). Looked up from germline, CDR1 is MNHEY and CDR2 is SVGAGI. The CDR3 contains 15 residues. Trimming cost V 2 bases and J 2 bases, with 13 bases left between them. In nucleotides, the CDR3 is TGTGCCAGCAGTTACGCGACAGGATCTACCTACGAGCAGTACTTC. Its translation is CASSYATGSTYEQYF.

This clone is a singleton in its sample. The chain links TRBV4-3 to TRBJ2-6; D is unresolved. This CDR3 is 17 amino acids long. Trimming left V 0 bases short and J 0 bases short, with 9 bases between. CDR1 and CDR2 from the germline V gene are LGHNA and YSLEER. The CDR3 bases are TGCGCCAGCAGCCAAGATAACACCGTCTCTGGGGCCAACGTCCTGACTTTC. Encoded protein: CASSQDNTVSGANVLTF.

Of note for this clone: At one of its ends the junction is not consistent with the germline gene, which may arise from a read error. This chain connects TRBV5-1 to TRBJ2-6; D is perhaps TRBD1 (6 bases). The CDR3 consists of 14 residues. From germline, CDR1 is SGHRS and CDR2 YFSETQ. This CDR3 is CASSPDPGANVPTF. CDR3 DNA: TGCGCCAGCAGCCCCGACCCAGGGGCCAACGTCCCGACTTTC.

The chain carries TRBV15 and TRBJ2-1; D gene ambiguous. V was pared by 7 bases and J by 1 base, with 17 bases between. This CDR3 region has 16 residues. Germline CDR1 reads LNHNV; CDR2 reads YYDKDF (reference sequence). CDR3 residues: CATTIELIRSYNEQFF. The CDR3 DNA reads TGTGCCACCACTATCGAACTCATTCGTTCCTACAATGAGCAGTTCTTC.

V and J are TRBV19 and TRBJ2-1; a weak D match, TRBD2 (5 bases). Trimming removed 0 bases at V and 8 bases at J, with 14 bases between. The CDR3 consists of 15 residues. Germline CDR1 and CDR2: LNHDA and SQIVND (reference sequence). The CDR3 loop is CASSIDAPGMDEQFF. CDR3 nucleotide sequence: TGTGCCAGTAGTATAGATGCCCCGGGGATGGATGAGCAGTTCTTC.

The V call is TRBV7-9, the J call TRBJ2-7; 7 nucleotides match TRBD1. Unmatched junction bases numbered 4, after V lost 3 bases and J lost 5 bases. Germline-derived CDR1 and CDR2 are SEHNR and FQNEAQ (reference sequence). The CDR3 runs to 13 residues. The CDR3 protein is CASSLTGSHEQYF. CDR3 bases: TGTGCCAGCAGCTTGACAGGGTCCCACGAGCAGTACTTC.

The chain carries TRBV5-1 and TRBJ1-1, with D possibly TRBD1 on 5 matching bases. Germline CDR1 and CDR2: SGHRS and YFSETQ. V lost 0 bases and J lost 5, with 20 bases in between. The CDR3 has 17 residues. The DNA of the CDR3 is TGCGCCAGCAGCTTGGGGTCAGGGAGGATGTCGACGACTGAAGCTTTCTTT. Amino acid sequence: CASSLGSGRMSTTEAFF.

This chain connects TRBV11-2 to TRBJ2-1, with D perhaps matching TRBD1 (6 bases). The CDR3 covers 16 residues. The V end lost 5 bases, the J end lost 13 bases, and 27 bases lay between the germline ends. Germline V lookup: CDR1 SGHAT, CDR2 FQNNGV. CDR3 sequence (DNA): TGTGCCAGCAGCCCGATTATAAATCTGGACAGAACATATCAGTTCTTC. Its protein product is CASSPIINLDRTYQFF.

By sample fraction, this clone is medium-sized. The chain recombines TRBV10-1 with TRBJ2-3; no clear D. The germline CDR1 and CDR2 sequences are WNHNN and SYGVQD (reference sequence). The CDR3 consists of 12 residues. Trimming took 6 bases from V and 0 from J, leaving 4 bases between them. CDR3 nucleotides: TGCGCCAGCAGCTATAGCACAGATACGCAGTATTTT. This translates into CASSYSTDTQYF.

In the case of this clone: Germline is not matched at one junction end, which may reflect a read error. The chain uses TRBV2 and TRBJ2-1; 8 positions agree with TRBD1. Germline V gene data show CDR1 as SNHLY and CDR2 as FYNNEI. The CDR3 extends over 13 amino acids. DNA of the CDR3: TGTGCCAGCAGCCCGCAGGGGGCAAATGAACAGTTCTTC. Translated: CASSPQGANEQFF.

This chain links TRBV7-6 with TRBJ1-2; the match to TRBD1 covers 7 bases. J was trimmed by 7 bases and V by 0 bases; bases with no gene match: 5. The CDR3 extends over 14 amino acids. CDR1 and CDR2 from the germline V gene are SGHVS and FNYEAQ. CDR3 bases: TGTGCCAGCAGCTTAGCAGGGGGCGCGATTGGCTACACCTTC. This translates into CASSLAGGAIGYTF.

The rearrangement links TRBV9 to TRBJ2-3; 8 bases are shared with TRBD2. The CDR3 sequence is 16 residues long. Germline CDR1 and CDR2: SGDLS and YYNGEE. V was pared by 4 bases and J by 0 bases, with 7 bases of the junction left unmatched. The CDR3 sequence is CASSLLAGFSTDTQYF. CDR3 in DNA: TGTGCCAGCAGCTTGTTAGCGGGATTTAGCACAGATACGCAGTATTTT.

The chain couples TRBV5-1 to TRBJ1-1, with TRBD1 matching 10 bases. CDR3 length: 16 residues. Germline CDR1 reads SGHRS; CDR2 reads YFSETQ. The ends lost 2 bases at V and 5 bases at J; junction bases unmatched: 9. The CDR3 nucleotides read TGCGCCAGCAGCTTAGGGACAGGGGAAGGGGGGACTGAAGCTTTCTTT. Translated: CASSLGTGEGGTEAFF.

The CDR3 spells CASMRDRGNSGANVLTF. Written as DNA, the CDR3 is TGTGCCAGTATGAGGGACAGGGGAAACTCTGGGGCCAACGTCCTGACTTTC. The chain joins TRBV19 to TRBJ2-6; 10 bases map to TRBD1. Trimming cost V 7 bases and J 0 bases; bases outside gene matches: 6. Germline-derived CDR1 and CDR2 are LNHDA and SQIVND (reference sequence). This CDR3 has 17 residues. The complete variable domain, with remaining parts taken from reference TRBV19 and TRBJ2-6, reads DGGITQSPKYLFRKEGQNVTLSCEQNLNHDAMYWYRQDPGQGLRLIYYSQIVNDFQKGDIAEGYSVSREKKESFPLTVTSAQKNPTAFYLCASMRDRGNSGANVLTFGAGSRLTVL.

The rearrangement uses TRBV30 and TRBJ2-7; D might be TRBD1 (5 bases). CDR1 is GTSNPN and CDR2 is SVGIG in the germline V gene (reference sequence). The CDR3 is 11 amino acids. Deletions cut 4 bases from V and 4 bases from J, with 8 bases between. The CDR3 DNA reads as TGTGCCTGGAACAACAGGTACGAGCAGTACTTC. Amino acid sequence: CAWNNRYEQYF.

This clone was observed once. In DNA, the CDR3 is TGTGCCAGCAGCTCCTTCCGGGAGACCCAGTACTTC. Protein sequence: CASSSFRETQYF. The chain couples TRBV11-2 to TRBJ2-5; D not resolved. Germline CDR1 is SGHAT and CDR2 is FQNNGV. The germline V and J ends were trimmed by 4 bases and 5 bases, with 8 bases remaining between them. The CDR3 spans 12 residues.

The chain recombines TRBV18 with TRBJ1-4; no reliable D call. Per germline, CDR1 KGHSH and CDR2 LQKENI. V lost 0 bases to trimming and J lost 0 bases, with 8 bases between them. The CDR3 is 16 amino acids. The CDR3 reads CASSPPQDSTNEKLFF. In DNA form, the CDR3 reads TGTGCCAGCTCACCACCTCAGGATTCAACTAATGAAAAACTGTTTTTT.

The V call is TRBV5-4, the J call TRBJ2-1; 11 nucleotides line up with TRBD2. Germline CDR1 is SGHNT and CDR2 is YYREEE (reference sequence). Trimming at V came to 4 bases and at J to 5 bases, leaving 8 bases not matched to a gene. CDR3 length equals 16 residues. The CDR3 region has the DNA TGTGCCAGCAGCACTACTAGCGGGAGCTTCCACAATGAGCAGTTCTTC. Its translation is CASSTTSGSFHNEQFF.

V is TRBV28 and J is TRBJ1-1; D is perhaps TRBD1 (5 bases). The germline V and J ends were trimmed by 5 bases and 5 bases, with 18 bases remaining between them. The CDR3 is 15 residues long. Germline V gives CDR1 MDHEN, CDR2 SYDVKM. The CDR3 loop is CASSAPRGRSTEAFF. The DNA for the CDR3 is TGTGCCAGCAGTGCCCCAAGGGGAAGGAGTACTGAAGCTTTCTTT.

The chain couples TRBV5-1 to TRBJ2-7, with D maybe TRBD1 (6 bases). Trimming cost V 0 bases and J 2 bases, with 18 bases left between them. CDR3 length: 17 residues. CDR1 SGHRS and CDR2 YFSETQ come from the germline V gene. CDR3 sequence (DNA): TGCGCCAGCAGCTTGGGCCCAGAAGACAGGAATCCCTACGAGCAGTACTTC. Translated, it gives CASSLGPEDRNPYEQYF.